This T cell receptor beta chain was sequenced for a study of control samples from healthy donors and cancer patients. Assay: immunoSEQ multiplex PCR; the TCRdb copy retains only in-frame clones and omits some. The data contain about 95,000 clones, about nine tenths of them seen just once; the ten biggest clones take up 13% to 15%. Trimming took 2 bases from V and 0 from J, leaving 11 bases between them. The germline V gene has CDR1 SGDLS and CDR2 YYNGEE. The CDR3 extends over 16 amino acids. The sequencing input was blood. V gene TRBV9 combines with J gene TRBJ1-4; a possible D gene is TRBD1 (5 bases). The TCR comes from a woman in her seventies in good health. The CDR3 DNA sequence: TGTGCCAGCAGCGTGGGGCGGATTCCAACTAATGAAAAACTGTTTTTT. Its protein is CASSVGRIPTNEKLFF.